This T cell receptor (beta chain) was captured by sequencing in a study of T cell repertoires in cytomegalovirus infection. V was pared by 6 bases and J by 4 bases, with 5 bases of the junction left unmatched. Germline V gene lookup returns CDR1 SEHNR and CDR2 FQNEAQ (reference sequence). The CDR3 runs 14 residues. This clonotype was counted many times. TCRdb re-analysed the reads in MiXCR, keeping a single row per CDR3 protein. The repertoire holds around 180,000 distinct CDR3 sequences, roughly 19% seen once, with around 3.2% in the top ten. The TCR originated in a human donor in good health (CMV status not recorded). Some clones in this sample may be carry-over from other donors' samples. Specimen: PBMCs. The chain recombines TRBV7-9 with TRBJ1-1; 10 nucleotides match TRBD1. The CDR3 loop reads CASSRQGASTEAFF. CDR3 coding DNA: TGTGCCAGCAGTAGACAGGGGGCGAGCACTGAAGCTTTCTTT.